This T cell receptor beta chain stems from a study of post-analysis software for immune sequencing data. Study as a whole: Clinical courses comprised relapsing-remitting, secondary progressive and progressive-relapsing multiple sclerosis.

Researchers reported that TCR beta cDNA libraries carried unique molecular identifiers. TCRdb itself ran the PCR reads through MiXCR, one entry per CDR3 protein. The sample lists roughly 870,000 distinct CDR3 sequences, roughly 50% occurring once. This CDR3 is built from 20 residues. Notes on the study in general: Samples from one preparation batch, clustered by F measure, grouped strongly together. Four or five TRBV segments, including TRBV5-6, TRBV5-1 and TRBV20-1, were more frequent in patients than controls. In multiple sclerosis, normalized Chao1 diversity was significantly below that of controls.

Concerning this clonotype: Its antigen is unidentified.

Sequenced: blood. V usage is TRBV21-1 and J usage is TRBJ2-6; the table's D gene call, TRBD1, was not cross checked with the DNA. TRBV21-1 is designated a pseudogene. The receptor was isolated from a girl between 5 and 17 years old with multiple sclerosis. CDR3 sequence (DNA): TGTGCCAGCAGCGCCCGTCACATCAGGGTGATAACCTCTGGGGCCAACGTCCTGACTTTC. Its translation is CASSARHIRVITSGANVLTF.